This T cell receptor beta chain derives from a study of cytomegalovirus exposure and HLA in healthy donors. Trimming took 1 base from V and 7 from J; bases not matched to a gene: 9. Germline CDR1 is SGHNT and CDR2 is YENEEA. The CDR3 runs to 16 residues. The PCR was carried out with 60 Vbeta primers and 13 Jbeta primers. Using immunoSEQ multiplex PCR, the repertoire was profiled, and TCRdb retains in-frame clones only, with some absent. Among 130,000 to 150,000 clones listed, roughly 78% were seen once. V is TRBV11-3 and J is TRBJ2-1; 8 bases match TRBD2. The sequenced sample consisted of PBMCs. This clonotype was obtained from a man aged 35 to 55 in good health and CMV-seropositive. Here the CDR3 DNA reads TGTGCCAGCAGCTTAGGGACAGCGGGAGCGAGGAATGAGCAGTTCTTC. Translated, it gives CASSLGTAGARNEQFF. The full variable domain, rest sourced from reference TRBV11-3 and TRBJ2-1, is EAGVVQSPRYKIIEKKQPVAFWCNPISGHNTLYWYLQNLGQGPELLIRYENEEAVDDSQLPKDRFSAERLKGVDSTLKIQPAELGDSAVYLCASSLGTAGARNEQFFGPGTRLTVL.